The 17 T cell receptor beta chains presented below share a single source sample, sequenced in a study of CD8 T cells in Susac syndrome. Random hexamers were used to reverse transcribe the RNA input (about 0.45 to 1 ug). TCRdb recomputed calls from the immunoSEQ multiplex PCR reads with MiXCR, one row per CDR3 protein. The sample lists 100,000 to 150,000 distinct CDR3 sequences, approximately 96% occurring once. What was sequenced was CD8+ T cells from PBMCs. The receptor set was obtained from a human donor with Susac syndrome.

This rearrangement joins TRBV11-2 to TRBJ1-5; D is unclear. Trimming stripped 0 bases from V and 1 base from J, with 4 bases between. The CDR3 totals 14 residues. Germline values: CDR1 SGHAT, CDR2 FQNNGV. CDR3 sequence reads: CASSLDVSNQPQHF. The CDR3 region has the DNA TGTGCCAGCAGCTTAGACGTAAGCAATCAGCCCCAGCATTTT.

This sequence joins TRBV4-3 and TRBJ2-2, with 10 bases identical to TRBD2. The CDR3 consists of 18 residues. Per germline, CDR1 LGHNA and CDR2 YSLEER. The ends lost 0 bases at V and 2 bases at J; junction bases unmatched: 6. The CDR3 here is CASSQDWLAGENTGELFF. The CDR3 DNA reads TGCGCCAGCAGCCAAGATTGGCTAGCGGGAGAAAACACCGGGGAGCTGTTTTTT.

V is TRBV7-8 and J is TRBJ2-5; a weak D match, TRBD2 (7 bases). Germline V gene lookup returns CDR1 SGHVS and CDR2 FQNEAQ. Trimming pared 5 bases from V and 3 bases from J, leaving 22 bases between. CDR3 size: 17 residues. The CDR3 bases are TGTGCCAGCAGCCAACACTACGGGGAGGGGGGCAAAGAGACCCAGTACTTC. Protein product: CASSQHYGEGGKETQYF.

This sequence joins TRBV12-3 or TRBV12-4 and TRBJ1-2; D is unresolved. V shed 5 bases and J shed 5 bases, with 9 bases lying between them. CDR3 size: 12 residues. The CDR3 DNA follows: TGTGCCAGCAGTCCCGCAGGATATGGCTACACCTTC. This encodes CASSPAGYGYTF.

The chain combines TRBV2 with TRBJ1-3, with D possibly being TRBD1 (6 bases). CDR1 SNHLY and CDR2 FYNNEI come from the germline V gene. The CDR3 spans 15 residues. Trimming pared 0 bases from V and 4 bases from J, leaving 10 bases between. CDR3 DNA sequence: TGTGCCAGCAGTGAAGCGCAGGGGCTCGGAAACACCATATATTTT. Translated, it gives CASSEAQGLGNTIYF. The full variable domain, its missing parts supplied by reference TRBV2 and TRBJ1-3, is EPEVTQTPSHQVTQMGQEVILRCVPISNHLYFYWYRQILGQKVEFLVSFYNNEISEKSEIFDDQFSVERPDGSNFTLKIRSTKLEDSAMYFCASSEAQGLGNTIYFGEGSWLTVV.

This chain connects TRBV9 to TRBJ2-5; the match to TRBD2 covers 7 bases. The CDR3 consists of 14 residues. CDR1 and CDR2 (germline): SGDLS, YYNGEE. V gave up 3 bases and J gave up 4 bases; unmatched junction bases: 6. The CDR3 DNA reads as TGTGCCAGCAGCGCGTCGGGGGGATCAGAGACCCAGTACTTC. This translates into CASSASGGSETQYF. Combining the CDR3 with reference TRBV9 and TRBJ2-5 gives the whole variable domain DSGVTQTPKHLITATGQRVTLRCSPRSGDLSVYWYQQSLDQGLQFLIQYYNGEERAKGNILERFSAQQFPDLHSELNLSSLELGDSALYFCASSASGGSETQYFGPGTRLLVL.

CDR3 loop: CASSPTSGSWNEQFF. The CDR3 DNA follows: TGTGCCAGCAGCCCGACTAGCGGGAGTTGGAATGAGCAGTTCTTC. The V call is TRBV6-6, the J call TRBJ2-1; TRBD2 matches 12 bases. The germline gives CDR1 MNHNY, CDR2 SVGAGI (reference sequence). V lost 6 bases and J lost 7; bases outside the gene matches: 7. This CDR3 is 15 amino acids long.

This sequence joins TRBV5-6 and TRBJ2-1, with D perhaps TRBD1 (6 bases). V was clipped by 4 bases and J by 3 bases, with 14 bases between them. The CDR3 is 15 residues long. Germline V gene lookup returns CDR1 SGHDT and CDR2 YYEEEE. In nucleotides, the CDR3 is TGTGCCAGCAGCCGAGGGGGTTCGGGCTACAATGAGCAGTTCTTC. This codes for CASSRGGSGYNEQFF.

The chain combines TRBV6-4 with TRBJ2-6, with D possibly TRBD1 on 5 matching bases. CDR1 MRHNA and CDR2 SNTAGT come from the germline V gene. Trimming took off 5 bases at V and 0 bases at J, with 8 bases between the two ends. This CDR3 contains 15 residues. The DNA for the CDR3 is TGTGCCAGCAGTCTAGACAGCTCTGGGGCCAACGTCCTGACTTTC. This translates into CASSLDSSGANVLTF.

The chain links TRBV7-2 to TRBJ1-1; D perhaps matches TRBD1 (5 bases). This CDR3 contains 16 residues. The germline CDR1 and CDR2 sequences are SGHTA and FQGNSA. The V gene lost 1 base and the J gene lost 9 bases, with 21 bases spanning the gap. CDR3 in DNA: TGTGCCAGCAGCTTAGGATCGCGGCCGGGGGGAATCCAAGCTTTCTTT. Its translation is CASSLGSRPGGIQAFF.

This sequence joins TRBV25-1 and TRBJ1-1; D not resolved. V was trimmed by 6 bases and J by 2 bases, leaving 10 bases between them. Germline V gives CDR1 MGHDK, CDR2 SYGVNS. CDR3 length: 13 residues. DNA for the CDR3: TGTGCCAGCAGCCACGATCTAAACACTGAAGCTTTCTTT. The encoded protein is CASSHDLNTEAFF.

The chain is built from TRBV20-1 and TRBJ1-5; 12 bases match TRBD1. Germline V gives CDR1 DFQATT, CDR2 SNEGSKA (reference sequence). CDR3 size: 14 residues. The J segment lost 7 bases and the V segment lost 6 bases, leaving 7 bases of the junction unmatched. This CDR3 is CSAWDRGRGQPQHF. The CDR3 DNA follows: TGCAGTGCCTGGGACAGGGGGCGCGGACAGCCCCAGCATTTT.

The chain uses TRBV28 and TRBJ2-5, with 10 bases matching TRBD1. V shed 5 bases and J 1 base; nucleotides not matched to a gene: 13. Looked up from germline, CDR1 is MDHEN and CDR2 is SYDVKM. The CDR3 spans 18 residues. The CDR3 protein is CASSLSQGQGSLQETQYF. DNA for the CDR3: TGTGCCAGCAGTCTTTCCCAGGGACAGGGGTCTCTCCAAGAGACCCAGTACTTC.

The J gene is TRBJ1-1, the V gene TRBV5-8; 7 bases agree with TRBD1. The CDR3 has 16 residues. Germline loops: CDR1 SGHTS, CDR2 YDEGEE. Germline trimming cut 1 base from V and 2 bases from J; bases unmatched to any gene: 8. The CDR3 loop reads CASSLWGQKENTEAFF. For the CDR3, the DNA is TGTGCCAGCAGCTTGTGGGGACAGAAAGAAAACACTGAAGCTTTCTTT.

V is TRBV29-1 and J is TRBJ1-1; possible D gene TRBD1, 5 bases. The ends were cut back, 5 bases at V and 8 bases at J, with 12 bases in the middle. Germline CDR1 is SQVTM and CDR2 is ANQGSEA. This CDR3 is built from 11 residues. CDR3 sequence reads: CSVPGTGEAFF. DNA for the CDR3: TGCAGCGTTCCCGGGACCGGCGAAGCTTTCTTT.

This rearrangement joins TRBV6-2 or TRBV6-3 to TRBJ1-5; D call uncertain. V was clipped by 4 bases and J by 1 base, with 14 bases between them. This CDR3 comprises 16 residues. The germline V gene has CDR1 MNHEY and CDR2 SVGEGT. This CDR3 is CASSWLRASSNQPQHF. The CDR3 DNA reads as TGTGCCAGCAGTTGGCTCCGGGCTTCGAGCAATCAGCCCCAGCATTTT.

The chain joins TRBV7-2 to TRBJ2-7, with 10 bases lining up with TRBD1. This CDR3 region has 15 residues. Germline V CDR1 and CDR2: SGHTA, FQGNSA. Germline trimming cut 2 bases from V and 0 bases from J; bases unmatched to any gene: 1. CDR3 amino acids: CASSLWDRGSYEQYF. DNA of the CDR3: TGTGCCAGCAGCTTATGGGACAGGGGCTCCTACGAGCAGTACTTC.